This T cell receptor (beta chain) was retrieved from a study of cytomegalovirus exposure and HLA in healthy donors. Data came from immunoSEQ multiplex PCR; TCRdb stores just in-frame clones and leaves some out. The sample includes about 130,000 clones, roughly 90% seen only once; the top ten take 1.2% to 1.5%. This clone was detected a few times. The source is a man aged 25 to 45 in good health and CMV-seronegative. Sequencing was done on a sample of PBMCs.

In DNA form, the CDR3 reads TGTGCCAGTAGTACCTCGACTAGCGGATTCAATGAGCAGTTCTTC. It specifies CASSTSTSGFNEQFF. The chain recombines TRBV19 with TRBJ2-1, with TRBD2 matching 9 bases. Germline values: CDR1 LNHDA, CDR2 SQIVND (reference sequence). V shed 4 bases, J shed 6 bases, and the junction held 7 bases outside the gene matches. The CDR3 totals 15 residues.